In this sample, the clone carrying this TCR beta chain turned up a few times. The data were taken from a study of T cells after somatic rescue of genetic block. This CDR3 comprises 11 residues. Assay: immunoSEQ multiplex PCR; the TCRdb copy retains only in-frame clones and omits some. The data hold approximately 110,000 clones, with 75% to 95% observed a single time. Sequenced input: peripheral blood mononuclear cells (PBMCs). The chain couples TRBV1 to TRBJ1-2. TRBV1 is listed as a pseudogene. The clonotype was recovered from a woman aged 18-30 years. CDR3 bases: TGCACCAGCAGCCAAGAAAGGAGGGGAGCCTTC. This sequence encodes CTSSQERRGAF.